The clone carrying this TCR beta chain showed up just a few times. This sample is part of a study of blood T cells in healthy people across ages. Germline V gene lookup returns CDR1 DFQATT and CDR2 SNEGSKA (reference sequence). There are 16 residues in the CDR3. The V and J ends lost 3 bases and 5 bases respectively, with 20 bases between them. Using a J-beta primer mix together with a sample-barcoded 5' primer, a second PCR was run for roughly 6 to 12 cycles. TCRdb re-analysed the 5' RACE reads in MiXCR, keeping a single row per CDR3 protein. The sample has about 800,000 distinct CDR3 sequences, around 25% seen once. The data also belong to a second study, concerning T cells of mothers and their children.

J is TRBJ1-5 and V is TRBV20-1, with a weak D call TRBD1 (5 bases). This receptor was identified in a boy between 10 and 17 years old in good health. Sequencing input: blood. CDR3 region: CSASRGDLTQYQPQHF. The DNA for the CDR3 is TGCAGTGCTAGTCGGGGGGATTTGACACAATATCAGCCCCAGCATTTT.